This is a list of T cell receptor beta chains from one sample in a study of early T cells in non-severe SARS-CoV-2 infection. Via MiXCR, TCRdb re-called the 5' RACE reads, giving one row per CDR3 protein. The table shows some 110,000 distinct CDR3 sequences, with under 15% occurring only once. Sequencing was done on a sample of whole blood. The origin of the receptors is an adult who was a healthcare worker with PCR-confirmed SARS-CoV-2 infection or an uninfected control (not recorded which). Both conserved end residues are part of each CDR3. The order of the fields is clone size, J gene, V gene, D gene, CDR3 DNA, CDR3 protein. A D gene is named only where the DNA matches it firmly. Where a row states a size, it is once, few, many or the class of an expanded clone; other rows omit it.

many | TRBJ2-5 | TRBV12-3/TRBV12-4 | - | TGTGCCAGCAGTCCCCGAGGAGGGGACCAAGAGACCCAGTACTTC | CASSPRGGDQETQYF
- | TRBJ2-7 | TRBV6-2/TRBV6-3 | - | TGTGCCAGCAGTTATGATGGTGGGTCGAGCCTCGAGCAGTACTTC | CASSYDGGSSLEQYF
- | TRBJ1-5 | TRBV30 | - | TGTGCCTGGGGCAGGACTCCTAATCAGCCCCAGCATTTT | CAWGRTPNQPQHF
- | TRBJ2-7 | TRBV20-1 | TRBD1 | TGCAGTGCTCCCGGACAGGGGGCGGTCGAGCAGTACTTC | CSAPGQGAVEQYF
- | TRBJ2-7 | TRBV7-9 | - | TGTGCCAGCACCGTCGGGGCTCCGTGGGGCGAGCAGTACTTC | CASTVGAPWGEQYF
- | TRBJ2-1 | TRBV10-3 | - | TGTGCCATCAGTGTCGACATCGGCAGGGGTACGTCTAATGAGCAGTTCTTC | CAISVDIGRGTSNEQFF
few | TRBJ1-6 | TRBV30 | TRBD1 | TGTGCCTGGGCGGGACAGGGGGTGGCTTCACCCCTCCACTTT | CAWAGQGVASPLHF
many | TRBJ2-7 | TRBV9 | - | TGTGCCAGCAGCGAGGGCGCACTAGCACCCTACGAGCAGTACTTC | CASSEGALAPYEQYF
- | TRBJ1-5 | TRBV2 | TRBD1 | TGTGCCAGCAGTGGGATGGGACAGGGAAATCAGCCCCAGCATTTT | CASSGMGQGNQPQHF
- | TRBJ2-3 | TRBV7-8 | TRBD1 | TGTGCCAGCAGCCGTGACAGGGTCTTCTCAATGTCCGAGTATTTT | CASSRDRVFSMSEYF
- | TRBJ2-1 | TRBV3-1 | - | TGTGCCAGCAGCCAAGAAATAACGGGGGCTAGAGCCTACAATGAGCAGTTCTTC | CASSQEITGARAYNEQFF
- | TRBJ1-1 | TRBV3-1 | TRBD1 | TGTGCCAGCAGAACAGGGGGACAGTTCACTGAAGCTTTCTTT | CASRTGGQFTEAFF
- | TRBJ2-7 | TRBV6-1 | TRBD1 | TGTGCCAGCAGTGAAAGGGGGACAGGGTCCTACGAGCAGTACTTC | CASSERGTGSYEQYF
few | TRBJ2-5 | TRBV7-6 | TRBD2 | TGTGCCAGCAGCCTGGGACTAGGGGGGGGAGAGACCCAGTACTTC | CASSLGLGGGETQYF
- | TRBJ1-1 | TRBV9 | TRBD1 | TGTGCCAGCAGCGACGGACAGGGACTCTCTGAAGCTTTCTTT | CASSDGQGLSEAFF
many | TRBJ1-3 | TRBV29-1 | - | TGCAGCGTAGGGGGCTCTGGAAACACCATATATTTT | CSVGGSGNTIYF
- | TRBJ2-5 | TRBV30 | TRBD1 | TGTGCCTGGGATTCAGGACAGGGGGGCCAAGAGACCCAGTACTTC | CAWDSGQGGQETQYF
- | TRBJ2-2 | TRBV18 | TRBD2 | TGTGCCAGCTCGGCCAGCGGGGGCGTGAACACCGGGGAGCTGTTTTTT | CASSASGGVNTGELFF
few | TRBJ1-6 | TRBV6-2/TRBV6-3 | - | TGTGCCAGCACCCGGACGAGCGATTCACCCCTCCACTTT | CASTRTSDSPLHF
- | TRBJ1-1 | TRBV12-3/TRBV12-4 | - | TGTGCCAGCAGTTTAGCGCGGAGGGTGAACACTGAAGCTTTCTTT | CASSLARRVNTEAFF
few | TRBJ2-3 | TRBV6-1 | - | TGTGCCAGCAGTGGGTCAGATACGCAGTATTTT | CASSGSDTQYF
few | TRBJ2-5 | TRBV11-2 | - | TGTGCCAGCAGAGTTAACAGGGACGAGACCCAGTACTTC | CASRVNRDETQYF
few | TRBJ1-1 | TRBV4-1 | - | TGCGCCAGCAGCCAAGGAAGAGGGCGTGATAGCGACACTGAAGCTTTCTTT | CASSQGRGRDSDTEAFF
few | TRBJ2-7 | TRBV15 | - | TGTGCCACCAGCAGAGTTGCAGGGGGGCACGAGCAGTACTTC | CATSRVAGGHEQYF
- | TRBJ2-7 | TRBV12-3/TRBV12-4 | TRBD2 | TGTGCCAGCAGTCATGGGACTAGCCGCTCCTACGAGCAGTACTTC | CASSHGTSRSYEQYF
- | TRBJ1-1 | TRBV9 | - | TGTGCCAGCAGCCTAACGGGGGGAGTGAACACTGAAGCTTTCTTT | CASSLTGGVNTEAFF
few | TRBJ1-1 | TRBV6-1 | - | TGTGCCAGCAGTTCGTACAGGACGGGCACTGAAGCTTTCTTT | CASSSYRTGTEAFF
few | TRBJ2-3 | TRBV20-1 | TRBD2 | TGCAGTGCTAGGGTGGGTCTAGCGGGGGGCCAGGGAGATACGCAGTATTTT | CSARVGLAGGQGDTQYF
- | TRBJ1-4 | TRBV20-1 | - | TGCAGTGCCTTACCGGGACAAGTTAATGAAAAACTGTTTTTT | CSALPGQVNEKLFF
- | TRBJ2-7 | TRBV29-1 | TRBD2 | TGCAGCGTGGGGACTAGCGCGAGCTACGAGCAGTACTTC | CSVGTSASYEQYF
- | TRBJ2-7 | TRBV6-4 | TRBD1 | TGTGCCAGCAGTGACTGGGGACAGGCATCCTACGAGCAGTACTTC | CASSDWGQASYEQYF
- | TRBJ1-2 | TRBV6-6 | - | TGTGCCAGCAGCCCCCTGACAGGTCAAATCTATGGCTACACCTTC | CASSPLTGQIYGYTF
- | TRBJ1-4 | TRBV29-1 | - | TGCAGCGTTGCGTTCGGGGTTAATGAAAAACTGTTTTTT | CSVAFGVNEKLFF
- | TRBJ2-2 | TRBV7-6 | TRBD1 | TGTGCCAGCAGCTTCGGGACAGGGCTTGCTGCCGGGGAGCTGTTTTTT | CASSFGTGLAAGELFF
few | TRBJ2-3 | TRBV27 | TRBD2 | TGTGCCAGCAGCCCCCTGGGGTCTAGCGGGGGCACAGATACGCAGTATTTT | CASSPLGSSGGTDTQYF
few | TRBJ1-4 | TRBV28 | - | TGTGCCAGCAGCAGCAAAACAGGGCTCGGAACGGAAAAACTGTTTTTT | CASSSKTGLGTEKLFF
- | TRBJ2-7 | TRBV3-1 | - | TGTGCCAGCAGCCAAGAATGGGGGTACGAGCAGTACTTC | CASSQEWGYEQYF
- | TRBJ1-6 | TRBV27 | - | TGTGCCAGCAGTTTGGGGGGCCTAAGAACCGCGAATTCACCCCTCCACTTT | CASSLGGLRTANSPLHF
few | TRBJ2-1 | TRBV7-9 | - | TGTGCCAGCAGCTTAGTCCCCTACAATGAGCAGTTCTTC | CASSLVPYNEQFF
few | TRBJ1-2 | TRBV18 | - | TGTGCCAGCTCACCAACCCAGGGAACTGGCTACACCTTC | CASSPTQGTGYTF
few | TRBJ2-3 | TRBV30 | - | TGTGCCTGGAGTAGGCCGCAAGATACGCAGTATTTT | CAWSRPQDTQYF
- | TRBJ2-2 | TRBV5-1 | - | TGCGCCAGCAGCTTGGCGACAGTGAACACCGGGGAGCTGTTTTTT | CASSLATVNTGELFF
- | TRBJ2-3 | TRBV29-1 | - | TGCAGCGTCTGTGATTTGTGCAGCACAGATACGCAGTATTTT | CSVCDLCSTDTQYF
few | TRBJ2-3 | TRBV6-6 | TRBD2 | TGTGCCAGCACTAGCGGGAACACAGATACGCAGTATTTT | CASTSGNTDTQYF
many | TRBJ2-5 | TRBV7-2 | - | TGTGCCAGCAGCTTTAGGCGGGAAACAAGTACCCAGTACTTC | CASSFRRETSTQYF
- | TRBJ2-2 | TRBV7-3 | - | TGTGCCAGCAGCTTAACCCCGGGCACCGGGGAGCTGTTTTTT | CASSLTPGTGELFF
few | TRBJ2-1 | TRBV3-1 | - | TGTGCCAGCAGCCAAGTATTGATTAACGAAGGGAATGAGCAGTTCTTC | CASSQVLINEGNEQFF
- | TRBJ2-7 | TRBV10-3 | TRBD2 | TGTGCCATCAGGGCAGCGGGGGGGGAGGCCGAGCAGTACTTC | CAIRAAGGEAEQYF
many | TRBJ2-3 | TRBV25-1 | - | TGTGCCAGCAGTGATCCCCGGAACACAGATACGCAGTATTTT | CASSDPRNTDTQYF
- | TRBJ1-1 | TRBV11-1 | - | TGTGCCAGCAGCTCCACTTCAGGGCTGGCTTTCTTT | CASSSTSGLAFF
few | TRBJ1-1 | TRBV30 | - | TGTGCCTGGAGTCCATCCGGGTCTCGGACTGAAGCTTTCTTT | CAWSPSGSRTEAFF
- | TRBJ2-1 | TRBV7-8 | - | TGTGCCAGCAGCCCGATGACCGGGGAGCAGTTCTTC | CASSPMTGEQFF
- | TRBJ2-2 | TRBV3-1 | TRBD2 | TGTGCCAGCAGCCATAAGGCGGGGGGAAACACCGGGGAGCTGTTTTTT | CASSHKAGGNTGELFF
few | TRBJ1-2 | TRBV12-3/TRBV12-4 | - | TGTGCCAGCAGTTCCGAGGCGCCGGACTATGGCTACACCTTC | CASSSEAPDYGYTF
many | TRBJ2-3 | TRBV9 | TRBD1 | TGTGCCAGCAGCGTCCGGGACAGGGGCCCAGATACGCAGTATTTT | CASSVRDRGPDTQYF
- | TRBJ1-3 | TRBV6-5 | - | TGTGCCAGCCAGTCGTCTGGAAACACCATATATTTT | CASQSSGNTIYF
- | TRBJ2-3 | TRBV9 | - | TGTGCCAGCAGCGTATGGCCCACAGATACGCAGTATTTT | CASSVWPTDTQYF
few | TRBJ1-2 | TRBV20-1 | - | TGCAGTGTTCTGGGGGGTAACTATGGCTACACCTTC | CSVLGGNYGYTF